The 8 T cell receptor beta chains below come from one sample, sequenced in a study of T-cell memory formation after mild COVID-19. TCRdb ran MiXCR on the 5' RACE reads and lists one entry per CDR3 protein. The table has hundreds of thousands of distinct CDR3 sequences, less than 25% seen once. The sequencing sample was made of PBMCs or a T cell subset sorted from them (not recorded which). The receptors shown here come from an adult woman who had mild COVID-19 (a few samples of this study predate the infection). Cell type and time point are not known.

This clonotype has only a few counts. One end of the junction does not line up with germline, which may come from a read error. The chain joins TRBV7-7 to TRBJ2-5; 11 nucleotides match TRBD1. This CDR3 comprises 16 residues. Germline CDR1 reads SSHAT; CDR2 reads FNYEAQ (reference sequence). CDR3 protein: CASSPGTGGPQETQYF. The CDR3 DNA follows: TGTGCTAGCAGCCCCGGGACAGGGGGACCTCAAGAGACCCAGTACTTC.

The V call is TRBV29-1, the J call TRBJ2-7; D is tentatively TRBD1 or TRBD2 (5 bases each). Germline CDR1 is SQVTM and CDR2 is ANQGSEA. The CDR3 has 14 residues. Trimming cost V 4 bases and J 2 bases, with 15 bases left between them. CDR3 residues: CSVVRGRDPYEQYF. DNA for the CDR3: TGCAGCGTTGTTCGGGGAAGGGACCCCTACGAGCAGTACTTC.

This clonotype was seen a handful of times. The rearrangement links TRBV12-3 or TRBV12-4 to TRBJ2-1; 11 positions agree with TRBD2. Trimming cost V 6 bases and J 7 bases; bases outside gene matches: 5. The CDR3 runs 14 residues. CDR3 sequence reads: CASRPGTSGNEQFF. The CDR3 DNA sequence: TGTGCCAGCAGACCCGGGACTAGCGGAAATGAGCAGTTCTTC.

This clonotype was counted a few times. V gene TRBV4-2 combines with J gene TRBJ2-6; TRBD1 agrees at 10 bases. J lost 13 bases, V lost 4 bases, and 10 bases had no gene match. Germline assignment: CDR1 LGHNA and CDR2 YNFKEQ. The CDR3 spans 15 residues. The CDR3 DNA sequence: TGTGCCAGCAGCCCTCCGGGACAGGGGACTCTGGTCCTGACTTTC. Residues: CASSPPGQGTLVLTF.

This chain uses TRBV12-3 or TRBV12-4 with TRBJ1-1, with D perhaps TRBD1 (5 bases). This CDR3 region has 17 residues. The V gene lost 6 bases and the J gene lost 1 base, with 21 bases spanning the gap. CDR3 residues: CASSFTSGQGTNTEAFF. CDR3 nucleotide sequence: TGTGCCAGCAGCTTCACTTCCGGCCAGGGAACGAACACTGAAGCTTTCTTT.

This clonotype was recorded many times. This chain uses TRBV7-9 with TRBJ2-7, with TRBD1 matching 9 bases. The V and J ends lost 5 bases and 5 bases, in that order; junction bases with no gene match: 10. This CDR3 has 15 amino acids. CDR1 and CDR2 (germline): SEHNR, FQNEAQ (reference sequence). The CDR3 DNA reads as TGTGCCAGCAGCGATCGGACAGGGGTATTCAACGAGCAGTACTTC. Residues: CASSDRTGVFNEQYF.

The chain couples TRBV6-1 to TRBJ2-3, with 9 positions matching TRBD1. The germline CDR1 and CDR2 sequences are MNHNS and SASEGT. This CDR3 region has 16 residues. V lost 6 bases and J lost 4; bases outside the gene matches: 11. For the CDR3, the DNA is TGTGCCAGCAGGAAAAGGGGGACAGGGTGGGCAGATACGCAGTATTTT. The encoded protein is CASRKRGTGWADTQYF.

This clonotype came up a few times. This CDR3 is CASSFVRATEAFF. The CDR3 DNA sequence: TGTGCCAGCAGTTTCGTACGGGCCACTGAAGCTTTCTTT. The chain couples TRBV12-3 or TRBV12-4 to TRBJ1-1; D uncertain. The CDR3 has 13 residues. The V end was cut by 3 bases, the J end by 4 bases, with 9 bases between.